The 25 T cell receptor beta chains given below trace back to one sample, sequenced in a study of CD8 T cells in Susac syndrome. An input of roughly 0.45 to 1 ug of RNA was subjected to reverse transcription using random hexamers. TCRdb re-analysed the immunoSEQ multiplex PCR reads in MiXCR, keeping a single row per CDR3 protein. The sample lists around 80,000 distinct CDR3 sequences; approximately 96% were seen once. The sequencing sample was made of CD8+ T cells from PBMCs. Every receptor here comes from a human donor with Susac syndrome.

The J gene is TRBJ2-7, the V gene TRBV5-5; D call uncertain. The germline CDR1 and CDR2 sequences are SGHKS and YYEKEE (reference sequence). The CDR3 runs 11 residues. V shed 2 bases and J shed 4 bases, with 4 bases lying between them. CDR3 in DNA: TGTGCCAGCAGCTTCGGATACGAGCAGTACGTC. Translated: CASSFGYEQYV.

The CDR3 region has the DNA TGTGCCAGCAGCCAAGGACCCAGAGAGACCCAGTACTTC. Translating gives CASSQGPRETQYF. The rearrangement joins TRBV7-9 to TRBJ2-5; no definite D call. Germline V CDR1 and CDR2: SEHNR, FQNEAQ (reference sequence). The CDR3 sequence is 13 residues long. Trimming took off 5 bases at V and 4 bases at J, with 11 bases between the two ends.

In its sample, this clonotype was seen once. The chain is built from TRBV9 and TRBJ2-7; 7 bases agree with TRBD1. This CDR3 is 16 amino acids long. The junction had 14 bases not matched to a gene; V was cut back by 4 bases and J by 4 bases. Germline V gene data show CDR1 as SGDLS and CDR2 as YYNGEE. For the CDR3, the DNA is TGTGCCAGCAGCTCATCGTCCGGGACAGAGATATACGAGCAGTACTTC. Protein product: CASSSSSGTEIYEQYF.

The J gene is TRBJ1-1, the V gene TRBV4-1; possible D gene TRBD1, 6 bases. CDR3 length equals 15 residues. Germline V lookup: CDR1 MGHRA, CDR2 YSYEKL. The V end was cut by 3 bases, the J end by 5 bases, with 16 bases between. CDR3 coding DNA: TGCGCCAGCAGCCACAATCCCCCAGGGGATACTGAAGCTTTCTTT. Its translation: CASSHNPPGDTEAFF.

Comment on this clonotype: The junction does not match germline at one end; this may be a read error. The chain recombines TRBV3-1 with TRBJ1-6; D is undetermined. Per germline, CDR1 LGHDT and CDR2 YNNKEL (reference sequence). The CDR3 loop spans 15 amino acids. CDR3 in amino acids: CASSEESALNSPLHF. The CDR3 nucleotides read TGTGCCAGCAGCGAAGAGTCAGCTCTTAATTCACCCCTCCACTTT.

The chain uses TRBV7-9 and TRBJ1-2; D is unresolved. From germline, CDR1 is SEHNR and CDR2 FQNEAQ (reference sequence). Trimming cost V 1 base and J 3 bases, with 9 bases left between them. This CDR3 region has 14 residues. The CDR3 DNA is TGTGCCAGCAGCTTAGATGTGCTAGACTATGGCTACACCTTC. Amino acid sequence: CASSLDVLDYGYTF. Together with reference TRBV7-9 and TRBJ1-2, the CDR3 gives the full variable domain: DTGVSQNPRHKITKRGQNVTFRCDPISEHNRLYWYRQTLGQGPEFLTYFQNEAQLEKSRLLSDRFSAERPKGSFSTLEIQRTEQGDSAMYLCASSLDVLDYGYTFGSGTRLTVV.

The rearrangement joins TRBV3-1 to TRBJ1-2, with no clear D. Germline CDR1 LGHDT, CDR2 YNNKEL (reference sequence). V lost 0 bases to trimming and J lost 5 bases, with 10 bases between them. The CDR3 loop spans 14 amino acids. The chain's CDR3 is CASSQEGQKYGYTF. The CDR3 DNA reads as TGTGCCAGCAGCCAAGAGGGCCAGAAGTATGGCTACACCTTC. Full variable domain (remainder filled in from reference TRBV3-1 and TRBJ1-2): DTAVSQTPKYLVTQMGNDKSIKCEQNLGHDTMYWYKQDSKKFLKIMFSYNNKELIINETVPNRFSPKSPDKAHLNLHINSLELGDSAVYFCASSQEGQKYGYTFGSGTRLTVV.

This chain connects TRBV7-8 to TRBJ2-7; no definite D call. Trimming shortened V by 0 bases and J by 6 bases, and 6 bases separated the two germline ends. Germline CDR1 and CDR2: SGHVS and FQNEAQ. The CDR3 length is 12 residues. The CDR3, as DNA: TGTGCCAGCAGCTTAGCGTTCACCGAGCAGTACGTC. Its translation: CASSLAFTEQYV.

V is TRBV4-3 and J is TRBJ2-3; 12 nucleotides agree with TRBD2. CDR3 length equals 17 residues. V trimming: 4 bases; J trimming: 5 bases; junction bases outside the gene matches: 10. Germline CDR1 is LGHNA and CDR2 is YSLEER. CDR3 DNA: TGCGCCAGCAGCCCCTATACTAGCGGGGGGCCGAGAGATACGCAGTATTTT. Its translation is CASSPYTSGGPRDTQYF.

The chain has TRBV11-2 and TRBJ1-1; D is ambiguous. This CDR3 region has 13 residues. Germline values: CDR1 SGHAT, CDR2 FQNNGV. V lost 1 base and J 5 bases, leaving 8 bases between the germline ends. The CDR3 DNA is TGTGCCAGCAGCTTAGGGCTCGCGACTGAAGCTTTCTTT. It encodes CASSLGLATEAFF.

V usage is TRBV5-6 and J usage is TRBJ2-5; either TRBD1 or TRBD2 may supply D (5 bases each). The CDR3 totals 14 residues. Germline CDR1 reads SGHDT; CDR2 reads YYEEEE. The germline V and J ends were trimmed by 0 bases and 7 bases, with 13 bases remaining between them. This CDR3 reads CASSLEGSWLTQYF. The CDR3 nucleotides read TGTGCCAGCAGCTTGGAGGGGAGCTGGTTGACCCAGTACTTC.

This chain uses TRBV28 with TRBJ2-7, with D perhaps TRBD1 (6 bases). CDR1 and CDR2 (germline): MDHEN, SYDVKM. Trimming pared 9 bases from V and 5 bases from J, leaving 14 bases between. This CDR3 is 12 amino acids long. In DNA form, the CDR3 reads TGTGCCAGTAAGGGGGAGACGGACGAGCAGTACTTC. It encodes CASKGETDEQYF.

The chain is built from TRBV4-1 and TRBJ2-1; no definite D call. The V gene's germline CDR1 is MGHRA and CDR2 YSYEKL. The CDR3 extends over 12 amino acids. Trimming took 0 bases from V and 7 from J, leaving 4 bases between them. This CDR3 is CASSQDQNEQFF. As DNA, the CDR3 is TGCGCCAGCAGCCAAGATCAGAATGAGCAGTTCTTC.

This clonotype was seen more than once but under ten times. V usage is TRBV13 and J usage is TRBJ2-7, with 10 bases identical to TRBD2. V shed 5 bases and J 1 base; nucleotides not matched to a gene: 2. CDR3 length equals 14 residues. The germline V gene has CDR1 PRHDT and CDR2 FYEKMQ (reference sequence). The DNA for the CDR3 is TGTGCCAGCAGCCCGACTAGCGGGTCCTACGAGCAGTACTTC. Translating gives CASSPTSGSYEQYF.

The rearrangement joins TRBV9 to TRBJ1-2; D gene unclear. Germline V gene sequence: CDR1 SGDLS, CDR2 YYNGEE. Between the trimmed V and J ends, which lost 1 base and 0 bases, there was a span of 10 bases. There are 15 residues in the CDR3. The CDR3 bases are TGTGCCAGCAGCGTATGGGTTGGAGCTAACTATGGCTACACCTTC. Translation gives CASSVWVGANYGYTF.

The CDR3 reads CASSSGGGGQETQYF. The CDR3 nucleotides are TGTGCCAGCAGTTCCGGCGGAGGTGGGCAAGAGACCCAGTACTTC. The chain is built from TRBV7-9 and TRBJ2-5, with D possibly being TRBD2 (5 bases). The germline V gene encodes CDR1 SEHNR and CDR2 FQNEAQ (reference sequence). The CDR3 has 15 residues. Trimming left V 6 bases short and J 2 bases short, with 16 bases between.

The chain has TRBV15 and TRBJ2-1; D remains ambiguous. This CDR3 is built from 13 residues. The germline V gene has CDR1 LNHNV and CDR2 YYDKDF (reference sequence). V was cut by 0 bases and J by 9 bases, with 9 bases left in between. For the CDR3, the DNA is TGTGCCACCAGCAGAGACCTGAAGCCTGAGCAGTTCTTC. This encodes CATSRDLKPEQFF.

This chain uses TRBV20-1 with TRBJ1-5; no clear D. V dropped 0 bases and J dropped 4 bases, with 13 bases sitting between them. Germline V gene lookup returns CDR1 DFQATT and CDR2 SNEGSKA (reference sequence). This CDR3 contains 15 residues. The CDR3 loop reads CSARDPHQLNQPQHF. Here the CDR3 DNA reads TGCAGTGCTAGAGATCCGCACCAGCTAAATCAGCCCCAGCATTTT.

V usage is TRBV5-1 and J usage is TRBJ2-2; D gene unclear. V dropped 4 bases and J dropped 0 bases, with 10 bases sitting between them. The CDR3 has 15 residues. The germline CDR1 and CDR2 sequences are SGHRS and YFSETQ. The chain's CDR3 is CASSPAPPNTGELFF. CDR3 nucleotides: TGCGCCAGCAGCCCCGCCCCGCCGAACACCGGGGAGCTGTTTTTT.

This clonotype was seen only once. This chain links TRBV15 with TRBJ2-3; 7 positions match TRBD1. The CDR3 consists of 16 residues. V lost 5 bases and J lost 0; bases outside the gene matches: 8. The V gene's germline CDR1 is LNHNV and CDR2 YYDKDF (reference sequence). The CDR3 spells CATSLIPGQSTDTQYF. The CDR3 DNA reads TGTGCCACCAGCCTCATTCCGGGACAGAGCACAGATACGCAGTATTTT. The whole variable domain, filled in from reference TRBV15 and TRBJ2-3, reads DAMVIQNPRYQVTQFGKPVTLSCSQTLNHNVMYWYQQKSSQAPKLLFHYYDKDFNNEADTPDNFQSRRPNTSFCFLDIRSPGLGDTAMYLCATSLIPGQSTDTQYFGPGTRLTVL.

This clonotype was recorded once. J is TRBJ2-5 and V is TRBV4-1; D not resolved. Per germline, CDR1 MGHRA and CDR2 YSYEKL. The CDR3 is 15 amino acids. The germline V and J ends were trimmed by 1 base and 4 bases, with 13 bases remaining between them. CDR3 sequence (DNA): TGCGCCAGCAGCCAAGGGGATGGCTATCGAGAGACCCAGTACTTC. This encodes CASSQGDGYRETQYF.

The chain employs TRBV7-9 and TRBJ2-5; D possibly matches TRBD1 or TRBD2 (5 bases each). CDR1 and CDR2 (germline): SEHNR, FQNEAQ (reference sequence). V lost 1 base to trimming and J lost 5 bases, with 14 bases between them. This CDR3 region has 15 residues. CDR3 coding DNA: TGTGCCAGCAGCTTAGGAAGGGACCAGACGGAGACCCAGTACTTC. This sequence encodes CASSLGRDQTETQYF.

This rearrangement joins TRBV19 to TRBJ2-5, with D possibly being TRBD1 or TRBD2 (5 bases each). V dropped 0 bases and J dropped 5 bases, with 10 bases sitting between them. The CDR3 length is 14 residues. The V gene's germline CDR1 is LNHDA and CDR2 SQIVND (reference sequence). The CDR3 coding sequence is TGTGCCAGTAGTATAGAGGGACCCTGGGAGACCCAGTACTTC. It translates to CASSIEGPWETQYF.

J is TRBJ1-1 and V is TRBV6-2 or TRBV6-3; D remains unclear. The V gene's germline CDR1 is MNHEY and CDR2 SVGEGT. Trimming shortened V by 6 bases and J by 4 bases, and 12 bases separated the two germline ends. CDR3 length: 13 residues. Written as DNA, the CDR3 is TGTGCCAGCAGAAAACTTGAGGGCACTGAAGCTTTCTTT. Protein sequence: CASRKLEGTEAFF.

This clonotype was counted only a few times. The chain links TRBV4-3 to TRBJ1-1; no reliable D call. The germline V and J ends were trimmed by 2 bases and 1 base, with 5 bases remaining between them. The CDR3 is 13 residues long. Germline V gene sequence: CDR1 LGHNA, CDR2 YSLEER. The CDR3, as DNA: TGCGCCAGCAGCCAATCAGGGAACACTGAAGCTTTCTTT. Protein sequence: CASSQSGNTEAFF.